A selection of T cell receptor beta chains follows, all from one sample in a study of cytomegalovirus exposure and HLA in healthy donors. TCRdb's table, derived via immunoSEQ multiplex PCR, lists solely in-frame clones and lacks some. Among some 180,000 clones listed, approximately 70% were seen once. Sequenced material: PBMCs. The receptor source for this set is a woman in her 30s in good health and CMV-seronegative. Each CDR3 is given with its conserved first and last residue. A D gene is named only where the DNA matches it firmly. Rows give clone size only sometimes, using once, few, many, or a class for an expanded clone.

j_call,d_call,cdr3_length,clone_size,v_call,cdr3_nt,cdr3_aa
TRBJ1-2,TRBD1,13,.,TRBV18,TGTGCCAGCTCGAGACAGGGCGGCAATGGCTACACCTTC,CASSRQGGNGYTF
TRBJ2-1,TRBD2,19,once,TRBV19,TGTGCCAGTAGTATAAGGGGACTAGCGGGAGGGGGCTCCTACAATGAGCAGTTCTTC,CASSIRGLAGGGSYNEQFF
TRBJ2-7,.,14,.,TRBV18,TGTGCCAGCTCACGACGACTCGGCGATGACGAGCAGTACTTC,CASSRRLGDDEQYF
TRBJ2-2,.,14,few,TRBV7-2,TGTGCCAGCAGCCGGGTAGTAGGGGCCGGGGAGCTGTTTTTT,CASSRVVGAGELFF
TRBJ1-2,TRBD1,14,.,TRBV27,TGTGCCAGCAGCCAAGGACAGGGTGTTAGGGGCTACACCTTC,CASSQGQGVRGYTF
TRBJ2-3,TRBD1,14,.,TRBV7-3,TGTGCCAGCAGCTTGGGACAGGGGGCAAATACGCAGTATTTT,CASSLGQGANTQYF
TRBJ1-5,TRBD1,15,.,TRBV19,TGTGCCACCACAAGTGGTTTGAGGGGGCGACAGCCCCAGCATTTT,CATTSGLRGRQPQHF
TRBJ1-1,.,14,.,TRBV5-1,TGCGCCAGCAGCTTGGACAGTCGGGGCACTGAAGCTTTCTTT,CASSLDSRGTEAFF
TRBJ2-7,.,19,.,TRBV5-8,TGTGCCAGCAGCTTGGGGGGAGTGATTTGGGGGGTCAGTTCCTACGAGCAGTACTTC,CASSLGGVIWGVSSYEQYF
TRBJ1-2,TRBD1,15,.,TRBV18,TGTGCCAGCTCACCATCCTGGACAGGGCACTATGGCTACACCTTC,CASSPSWTGHYGYTF
TRBJ1-2,TRBD1,14,.,TRBV10-1,TGCGCCAGCATCCTGACAGGGTCGAGCTATGGCTACACCTTC,CASILTGSSYGYTF
TRBJ2-2,.,15,.,TRBV4-2,TGTGCCAGCAGCGCGGGGTTGCCGAACACCGGGGAGCTGTTTTTT,CASSAGLPNTGELFF
TRBJ1-1,.,15,.,TRBV6-5,TGTGCCAGCAGTTACTCGACAGACATGAACACTGAAGCTTTCTTT,CASSYSTDMNTEAFF
TRBJ2-5,TRBD1,12,.,TRBV10-2,TGCGCCAGCAGTGACAGGGGGGAGACCCAGTACTTC,CASSDRGETQYF
TRBJ2-7,TRBD1,13,.,TRBV2,TGTGCCAGCAGGGGACAGGGGGCCGGCGAGCAGTACTTC,CASRGQGAGEQYF
TRBJ2-4,TRBD2,15,.,TRBV5-6,TGTGCCAGCGAAGCAATGGGGACGGGGGGAAACATTCAGTACTTC,CASEAMGTGGNIQYF
TRBJ2-5,.,14,.,TRBV9,TGTGCCAGCAGCGTAGGGCGCGGACAAGAGACCCAGTACTTC,CASSVGRGQETQYF
TRBJ2-4,.,14,once,TRBV7-2,TGTGCCAGCAGCCAAACACAGGGCCGGGACATTCAGTACTTC,CASSQTQGRDIQYF
TRBJ2-1,.,12,.,TRBV6-5,TGTGCCAGCAGTCAGACTGGGAATGAGCAGTTCTTC,CASSQTGNEQFF
TRBJ1-3,.,16,.,TRBV4-1,TGCGCCAGCAGCCCCAGGGGTACGTCTCCTGGAAACACCATATATTTT,CASSPRGTSPGNTIYF
TRBJ2-7,.,14,.,TRBV5-5,TGTGCCAGCAGCATAAGCACAGGGTTGGGCGAGCAGTACTTC,CASSISTGLGEQYF
TRBJ1-2,TRBD1,15,.,TRBV25-1,TGTGCCAGCAGTGAATGGGGACAGGGGGCAAGTGGCTACACCTTC,CASSEWGQGASGYTF
TRBJ2-7,.,16,.,TRBV5-1,TGCGCCAGCAGCTTGTCTGGGGCAGGGAGGTCCTACGAGCAGTACTTC,CASSLSGAGRSYEQYF
TRBJ2-1,TRBD1,13,.,TRBV27,TGTGCCAGCAGTTTGGACAGGTTCAATGAGCAGTTCTTC,CASSLDRFNEQFF
TRBJ2-7,TRBD2,13,few,TRBV29-1,TGCAGCGTTAAGGAGCGGGAGGGCAACGAGCAGTACTTC,CSVKEREGNEQYF
TRBJ2-5,.,12,once,TRBV29-1,TGCAGCGCTAGACAGCCTGGGGAGACCCAGTACTTC,CSARQPGETQYF
TRBJ2-7,.,14,.,TRBV6-6,TGTGCCAGCAGTACCCCGACAGGTACCTACGAGCAGTACTTC,CASSTPTGTYEQYF
TRBJ1-4,.,14,few,TRBV5-1,TGCGCCAGCAGGGCGGAAGCAACTAATGAAAAACTGTTTTTT,CASRAEATNEKLFF
TRBJ2-6,.,15,few,TRBV7-3,TGTGCCAGCAGCCCTCTAGCGTACGGGGCCAACGTCCTGACTTTC,CASSPLAYGANVLTF
TRBJ2-2,.,15,.,TRBV7-2,TGTGCCAGCAGACGTGACCGGGCTCGGGGCGGGGAGCTGTTTTTT,CASRRDRARGGELFF
TRBJ2-4,TRBD2,17,.,TRBV7-9,TGTGCCAGCAGCTTAGCCGGACTAGCGGGAGGCAAAAACATTCAGTACTTC,CASSLAGLAGGKNIQYF
TRBJ1-5,TRBD1,18,.,TRBV5-6,TGTGCCAGCACCCTTGGTGGGGACAGGGGGCGAATAAATCAGCCCCAGCATTTT,CASTLGGDRGRINQPQHF
TRBJ1-2,.,13,.,TRBV28,TGTGCCAGCACTGCGACAGCTAACTATGGCTACACCTTC,CASTATANYGYTF
TRBJ2-2,.,13,.,TRBV9,TGTGCCAGCAGTCATCAGAACACCGGGGAGCTGTTTTTT,CASSHQNTGELFF
TRBJ2-7,.,13,few,TRBV18,TGTGCCAGCTCACTCGACTCAGGGAACGAGCAGTACTTC,CASSLDSGNEQYF
TRBJ2-7,.,16,.,TRBV19,TGTGCCAGTAGTATGTTCTTGTCAGGGAGGTACTACGAGCAGTACTTC,CASSMFLSGRYYEQYF
TRBJ2-7,.,14,once,TRBV5-1,TGCGCCAGCAGTTATAGTCCAGGCACCTACGAGCAGTACTTC,CASSYSPGTYEQYF
TRBJ1-1,.,14,.,TRBV7-3,TGTGCCAGCAGCCCCCGAGGATCGAACACTGAAGCTTTCTTT,CASSPRGSNTEAFF
TRBJ2-3,.,15,.,TRBV25-1,TGTGCCAGCAGTGGGCGGGGAGGTAGGACAGATACGCAGTATTTT,CASSGRGGRTDTQYF
TRBJ1-2,.,15,few,TRBV7-9,TGTTCCAGCAGCTTAACCCGCGGGGGGTTGAGGAGCTACACCTTC,CSSSLTRGGLRSYTF
TRBJ2-7,.,14,.,TRBV7-2,TGTGCCAGCAGCTTAGTAACAAGCTCCTACGAGCAGTACTTC,CASSLVTSSYEQYF
TRBJ2-7,TRBD2,15,.,TRBV6-6,TGTGCCAGCAGTCCGGGACTAGCGGGCTACTACGAGCAGTACTTC,CASSPGLAGYYEQYF
TRBJ2-1,TRBD2,16,.,TRBV27,TGTGCCAGCAGTTCCAGGACTAGCGGGACGGTGAATGAGCAGTTCTTC,CASSSRTSGTVNEQFF
TRBJ2-5,TRBD1,16,.,TRBV15,TGTGCCACCAGCAGAGACTCTTTAACAGGGGCCGAGACCCAGTACTTC,CATSRDSLTGAETQYF
TRBJ2-1,.,13,.,TRBV27,TGTGCCAGCAGTTTATCGGAGGTTTATGAGCAGTTCTTC,CASSLSEVYEQFF
TRBJ1-1,TRBD1,15,.,TRBV4-3,TGCGCCAGCAGCCAAGTGGGACAGGGACGAACTGAAGCTTTCTTT,CASSQVGQGRTEAFF
TRBJ2-3,.,15,.,TRBV10-3,TGTGCCATCAGTGTAAAACACCATAGCACAGATACGCAGTATTTT,CAISVKHHSTDTQYF
TRBJ2-7,.,15,once,TRBV6-1,TGTGCCAGCAGTGAACCCGGGGGAAGGACCTACGAGCAGTACTTC,CASSEPGGRTYEQYF
TRBJ2-1,.,14,.,TRBV19,TGTGCCAGTAGTATACAGGGAAGAATCAATGAGCAGTTCTTC,CASSIQGRINEQFF
TRBJ1-1,.,15,.,TRBV11-2,TGTGCCAGCAGCTTAATTAGGGGCATGAACACTGAAGCTTTCTTT,CASSLIRGMNTEAFF
TRBJ1-1,TRBD1,15,.,TRBV5-1,TGCGCCAGCAGCTGGGACAGCCGGGGGAGTACTGAAGCTTTCTTT,CASSWDSRGSTEAFF
TRBJ2-3,TRBD2,15,.,TRBV19,TGTGCCAGTAGTATATCGGCGGGAGTTAGTGATACGCAGTATTTT,CASSISAGVSDTQYF
TRBJ1-4,TRBD1,16,.,TRBV15,TGTGCCACCAGCAGTCCCGACAGGGGAGGTAATGAAAAACTGTTTTTT,CATSSPDRGGNEKLFF
TRBJ2-7,TRBD1,15,.,TRBV5-1,TGCGCCAGCAGCTTGGGGGGGACAGTAGCCGGCGAGCAGTACTTC,CASSLGGTVAGEQYF
TRBJ1-1,.,13,few,TRBV7-6,TGTGCCAGCAGCTTACCGGAGGACACTGAAGCTTTCTTT,CASSLPEDTEAFF
TRBJ2-7,.,11,few,TRBV19,TGTGCCAGTAGTACAGGGTTGGAGCAGTACTTC,CASSTGLEQYF
TRBJ2-1,TRBD2,16,.,TRBV6-5,TGTGCCAGCAGTTTACCGATAGCGGGAGGGCGGAATGAGCAGTTCTTC,CASSLPIAGGRNEQFF